These 8 T cell receptor beta chains were all obtained from the same sample, sequenced in a study of blood T cell repertoires in COVID-19. Assay: immunoSEQ multiplex PCR; the TCRdb copy retains only in-frame clones and omits some. The repertoire holds around 51,000 clones, with less than 95% as singletons. The sequenced material came from peripheral blood. All receptors come from a man in his 70s with acute or convalescent COVID-19.

This chain connects TRBV4-3 to TRBJ2-7; 8 bases line up with TRBD1. Per germline, CDR1 LGHNA and CDR2 YSLEER. V trimming: 0 bases; J trimming: 7 bases; junction bases outside the gene matches: 8. The CDR3 extends over 15 amino acids. The CDR3, as DNA: TGCGCCAGCAGCCAAGATGAGAGACAGGGGTATGAGCAGTACTTC. This encodes CASSQDERQGYEQYF.

The chain carries TRBV19 and TRBJ1-5; perhaps TRBD1 as D (5 bases). The CDR3 totals 15 residues. Trimming pared 4 bases from V and 3 bases from J, leaving 13 bases between. Per the germline V gene, CDR1 is LNHDA and CDR2 is SQIVND (reference sequence). DNA for the CDR3: TGTGCCAGTAGTAATGGCAGGGCATCCAATCAGCCCCAGCATTTT. Translated: CASSNGRASNQPQHF.

The chain is built from TRBV18 and TRBJ2-1; 14 bases align to TRBD2. J gave up 4 bases and V 1 base, and 9 bases lay outside the gene matches. Germline V lookup: CDR1 KGHSH, CDR2 LQKENI. The CDR3 has 19 amino acids. CDR3 nucleotides: TGTGCCAGCTCACCACAGAGGACTAGCGGGGGGCCACTATACAATGAGCAGTTCTTC. Protein sequence: CASSPQRTSGGPLYNEQFF.

This chain links TRBV18 with TRBJ1-1, with D possibly TRBD1 on 6 matching bases. This CDR3 is 14 amino acids long. Trimming removed 3 bases at V and 1 base at J, with 9 bases between. Germline CDR1 reads KGHSH; CDR2 reads LQKENI. The CDR3, as DNA: TGTGCCAGCTCACCGGACAGCACGAACACTGAAGCTTTCTTT. Encoded protein: CASSPDSTNTEAFF.

This sequence joins TRBV4-1 and TRBJ2-3; 16 bases agree with TRBD2. Trimming at V came to 4 bases and at J to 2 bases, leaving 12 bases not matched to a gene. Germline lookup yields CDR1 MGHRA and CDR2 YSYEKL. CDR3 length equals 20 residues. CDR3: CASSRTGLAGGHSDTDTQYF. CDR3 nucleotide sequence: TGCGCCAGCAGCCGTACGGGACTAGCGGGGGGGCACAGTGACACAGATACGCAGTATTTT.

J is TRBJ2-5 and V is TRBV7-9, with D possibly TRBD1 on 7 matching bases. Germline-derived CDR1 and CDR2 are SEHNR and FQNEAQ (reference sequence). This CDR3 is 15 amino acids long. Trimming took off 3 bases at V and 3 bases at J, with 14 bases between the two ends. CDR3 bases: TGTGCCAGCAGCTTCTCCGCGGGGACAGAAGAGACCCAGTACTTC. Encoded protein: CASSFSAGTEETQYF.

The chain couples TRBV7-2 to TRBJ1-1, with TRBD1 matching 10 bases. The CDR3 totals 14 residues. Losses at the gene ends were 5 bases for V and 10 bases for J; bases not matched to a gene: 10. CDR1 and CDR2 from the germline V gene are SGHTA and FQGNSA. The DNA for the CDR3 is TGTGCCAGCAGCCACTCGGACAGGGGGAGTGGAGCTTTCTTT. Its translation is CASSHSDRGSGAFF.

This clone has just one count. The gene calls are TRBV6-5 and TRBJ2-7, with D tentatively TRBD1 (5 bases). Trimming cost V 8 bases and J 3 bases, with 14 bases left between them. The CDR3 covers 13 residues. Looked up from germline, CDR1 is MNHEY and CDR2 is SVGAGI. The CDR3 DNA sequence: TGTGCCAGCTCGAGGACACTGAGCTACGAGCAGTACTTC. It specifies CASSRTLSYEQYF.